This entry lists 30 T cell receptor beta chains sequenced from one sample in a study of cytomegalovirus exposure and HLA in healthy donors. Clones were sequenced by immunoSEQ multiplex PCR, and TCRdb holds only the in-frame ones, with some missing. The sample records a few hundred thousand clones, approximately 88% being singletons. The specimen was PBMCs. The receptors shown here come from a woman in her 30s in good health and CMV-seropositive.

This chain connects TRBV6-5 to TRBJ2-1; 11 nucleotides line up with TRBD2. Germline V gene data show CDR1 as MNHEY and CDR2 as SVGAGI. The CDR3 consists of 16 residues. V shed 0 bases and J 3 bases; nucleotides not matched to a gene: 1. CDR3 residues: CASSYSGTSGYNEQFF. The CDR3 DNA sequence: TGTGCCAGCAGTTACTCGGGGACTAGCGGCTACAATGAGCAGTTCTTC.

The rearrangement uses TRBV30 and TRBJ2-7; D not resolved. Trimming cost V 2 bases and J 2 bases, with 10 bases left between them. CDR1 GTSNPN and CDR2 SVGIG come from the germline V gene (reference sequence). This CDR3 has 13 amino acids. The CDR3, as DNA: TGTGCCTGGAGTCCTCCCTTAACCTACGAGCAGTACTTC. Translation gives CAWSPPLTYEQYF.

The J gene is TRBJ2-7, the V gene TRBV27, with 8 positions matching TRBD2. With V trimmed by 3 bases and J by 3 bases, 7 bases remained unmatched. The CDR3 runs to 15 residues. The V gene's germline CDR1 is MNHEY and CDR2 SMNVEV (reference sequence). CDR3 DNA sequence: TGTGCCAGCAGTTTGGTAGCGGGATTGAACTACGAGCAGTACTTC. Amino acid sequence: CASSLVAGLNYEQYF.

The chain recombines TRBV6-5 with TRBJ1-2, with D unresolved. From germline, CDR1 is MNHEY and CDR2 SVGAGI. The V end was cut by 2 bases, the J end by 7 bases, with 11 bases between. This CDR3 has 13 residues. CDR3 sequence: CASSYKGPIGYTF. In DNA form, the CDR3 reads TGTGCCAGCAGTTACAAGGGCCCCATTGGCTACACCTTC.

The chain carries TRBV29-1 and TRBJ2-7; TRBD2 might be the D (6 bases). V shed 7 bases and J shed 0 bases, with 16 bases lying between them. CDR3 size: 14 residues. The germline V gene encodes CDR1 SQVTM and CDR2 ANQGSEA. CDR3 sequence reads: CSAALSGSSYEQYF. The DNA for the CDR3 is TGCAGCGCAGCTCTGAGCGGGTCCTCCTACGAGCAGTACTTC.

This clone was recorded once. The chain is built from TRBV6-5 and TRBJ1-2, with TRBD1 matching over 7 bases. Germline V gives CDR1 MNHEY, CDR2 SVGAGI. The CDR3 is 13 residues long. With V trimmed by 5 bases and J by 7 bases, 7 bases remained unmatched. CDR3 in amino acids: CASSKNRGGGYTF. The DNA for the CDR3 is TGTGCCAGCAGTAAAAACAGGGGTGGTGGCTACACCTTC.

The chain joins TRBV4-1 to TRBJ2-7, with 9 bases aligning to TRBD1. The V gene end was trimmed by 0 bases and the J gene end by 4 bases; junction bases not matched to a gene: 7. Germline values: CDR1 MGHRA, CDR2 YSYEKL. The length of the CDR3 is 16 residues. CDR3 DNA: TGCGCCAGCAGCCAAGATTGGGGACAGGGAGTTTACGAGCAGTACTTC. Translation: CASSQDWGQGVYEQYF.

This chain connects TRBV11-2 to TRBJ2-7, with 7 bases identical to TRBD2. Germline CDR1 SGHAT, CDR2 FQNNGV. V was clipped by 1 base and J by 6 bases; unmatched bases: 12. The CDR3 runs 16 residues. The CDR3 protein is CASSLGTSRETSEQYF. The CDR3 DNA is TGTGCCAGCAGCTTAGGGACTTCGCGGGAGACGAGCGAGCAGTACTTC.

V usage is TRBV29-1 and J usage is TRBJ2-5; 7 positions match TRBD2. V lost 6 bases and J lost 5; bases outside the gene matches: 3. The CDR3 sequence is 11 residues long. Germline CDR1 SQVTM, CDR2 ANQGSEA. In nucleotides, the CDR3 is TGCAGCGTCCATAGCGGGGAGACCCAGTACTTC. It is translated as CSVHSGETQYF.

The gene calls are TRBV19 and TRBJ1-1; D possibly corresponds to TRBD1 (5 bases). The CDR3 has 13 residues. Trimming pared 5 bases from V and 4 bases from J, leaving 11 bases between. Germline V gives CDR1 LNHDA, CDR2 SQIVND (reference sequence). The CDR3 DNA sequence: TGTGCCAGTAGTTCAGGGATAGGCACTGAAGCTTTCTTT. This encodes CASSSGIGTEAFF.

The CDR3 nucleotides read TGTGCCAGCAGCTTAGCGAGCGGGGTCCAAGAGACCCAGTACTTC. This gives the protein CASSLASGVQETQYF. The V call is TRBV7-6, the J call TRBJ2-5; 7 bases fit TRBD2. This CDR3 comprises 15 residues. Germline trimming cut 0 bases from V and 1 base from J; bases unmatched to any gene: 2. The germline gives CDR1 SGHVS, CDR2 FNYEAQ.

The chain recombines TRBV18 with TRBJ1-4; D not resolved. Germline V gene sequence: CDR1 KGHSH, CDR2 LQKENI. V shed 3 bases and J shed 7 bases, with 9 bases lying between them. This CDR3 has 13 residues. The CDR3 DNA sequence: TGTGCCAGCTCACCCCCAACGGTTGAAAAACTGTTTTTT. This sequence encodes CASSPPTVEKLFF.

The rearrangement joins TRBV7-2 to TRBJ1-5; D is unclear. This CDR3 has 15 amino acids. V dropped 6 bases and J dropped 1 base, with 13 bases sitting between them. The V gene's germline CDR1 is SGHTA and CDR2 FQGNSA. The CDR3 region is CASSTGVGSNQPQHF. CDR3 coding DNA: TGTGCCAGCAGTACGGGCGTGGGAAGCAATCAGCCCCAGCATTTT. The variable domain in full, with the rest retrieved from reference TRBV7-2 and TRBJ1-5, is GAGVSQSPSNKVTEKGKDVELRCDPISGHTALYWYRQSLGQGLEFLIYFQGNSAPDKSGLPSDRFSAERTGGSVSTLTIQRTQQEDSAVYLCASSTGVGSNQPQHFGDGTRLSIL.

The chain has TRBV2 and TRBJ1-5, with D perhaps TRBD1 (6 bases). The CDR3 runs 12 residues. Per the germline V gene, CDR1 is SNHLY and CDR2 is FYNNEI. Trimming left V 5 bases short and J 6 bases short, with 8 bases between. The CDR3 sequence is CASSWGAQPQHF. CDR3 DNA: TGTGCCAGCAGTTGGGGGGCTCAGCCCCAGCATTTT.

The V call is TRBV29-1, the J call TRBJ2-5; 8 bases line up with TRBD2. After removal of 4 bases from V and 4 bases from J, the junction contained 5 bases not matched to a gene. CDR3 size: 13 residues. Germline assignment: CDR1 SQVTM and CDR2 ANQGSEA. CDR3 sequence (DNA): TGCAGCGTTGGTAGCGGGGAGGGAGAGACCCAGTACTTC. Protein sequence: CSVGSGEGETQYF. Full variable domain (outside the CDR3, taken from reference TRBV29-1 and TRBJ2-5): SAVISQKPSRDICQRGTSLTIQCQVDSQVTMMFWYRQQPGQSLTLIATANQGSEATYESGFVIDKFPISRPNLTFSTLTVSNMSPEDSSIYLCSVGSGEGETQYFGPGTRLLVL.

The chain links TRBV9 to TRBJ2-2, with D unclear. Germline V gene lookup returns CDR1 SGDLS and CDR2 YYNGEE. V lost 0 bases, J lost 10 bases, and 4 bases lay in between. There are 11 residues in the CDR3. The CDR3 DNA sequence: TGTGCCAGCAGCGTAGACGAGGAGCTGTTTTTT. Amino acid sequence: CASSVDEELFF. Based on the CDR3 plus reference TRBV9 and TRBJ2-2, the full variable domain is DSGVTQTPKHLITATGQRVTLRCSPRSGDLSVYWYQQSLDQGLQFLIQYYNGEERAKGNILERFSAQQFPDLHSELNLSSLELGDSALYFCASSVDEELFFGEGSRLTVL.

The chain links TRBV7-6 to TRBJ2-1, with TRBD2 matching 9 bases. The J segment lost 2 bases and the V segment lost 5 bases, leaving 10 bases of the junction unmatched. The CDR3 runs to 17 residues. The germline V gene encodes CDR1 SGHVS and CDR2 FNYEAQ. DNA of the CDR3: TGTGCCAGCAGCCCTGCGGGAGGGCGGGAAACCTACAATGAGCAGTTCTTC. As protein: CASSPAGGRETYNEQFF.

V and J are TRBV2 and TRBJ1-4; D gene ambiguous. Trimming stripped 6 bases from V and 4 bases from J, with 12 bases between. The CDR3 contains 14 residues. Per the germline V gene, CDR1 is SNHLY and CDR2 is FYNNEI. CDR3 sequence (DNA): TGTGCCAGCAGGACAATGGCGGGTAATGAAAAACTGTTTTTT. It codes for CASRTMAGNEKLFF.

The genes are TRBV5-6 and TRBJ1-2; D remains ambiguous. The V end was cut by 5 bases, the J end by 4 bases, with 9 bases between. The length of the CDR3 is 12 residues. Germline-derived CDR1 and CDR2 are SGHDT and YYEEEE. CDR3 sequence reads: CASSREIYGYTF. In DNA, the CDR3 is TGTGCCAGCAGTCGGGAGATCTATGGCTACACCTTC.

This chain links TRBV29-1 with TRBJ1-1, with D unclear. Germline V gene sequence: CDR1 SQVTM, CDR2 ANQGSEA. Trimming shortened V by 3 bases and J by 4 bases, and 6 bases separated the two germline ends. The CDR3 contains 11 residues. For the CDR3, the DNA is TGCAGCGTTGACACGCCCACTGAAGCTTTCTTT. Translating gives CSVDTPTEAFF.

This rearrangement joins TRBV14 to TRBJ2-7, with D possibly matching TRBD1 (5 bases). The CDR3 has 15 amino acids. V shed 6 bases and J shed 2 bases, with 17 bases lying between them. Germline CDR1 and CDR2: SGHDN and FVKESK. The CDR3 protein is CASSRMTVETYEQYF. As DNA, the CDR3 is TGTGCCAGCAGTCGTATGACAGTGGAAACCTACGAGCAGTACTTC.

The chain is built from TRBV6-6 and TRBJ2-2, with D perhaps assigned TRBD1 or TRBD2 (6 bases each). The germline V gene has CDR1 MNHNY and CDR2 SVGAGI (reference sequence). V lost 2 bases to trimming and J lost 4 bases, with 11 bases between them. The CDR3 sequence is 15 residues long. CDR3 in DNA: TGTGCCAGCAGTTACGGTGGGGGGCCCACCGGGGAGCTGTTTTTT. Translating it yields CASSYGGGPTGELFF.

The J gene is TRBJ1-2, the V gene TRBV5-4; no reliable D call. The ends were cut back, 0 bases at V and 7 bases at J, with 10 bases in the middle. The CDR3 covers 13 residues. Germline-derived CDR1 and CDR2 are SGHNT and YYREEE (reference sequence). This CDR3 reads CASSLGAAVGYTF. CDR3 nucleotides: TGTGCCAGCAGCTTGGGCGCCGCGGTTGGCTACACCTTC.

This clone was seen only a few times. The V and J genes are TRBV7-9 and TRBJ1-1; D not resolved. Germline V lookup: CDR1 SEHNR, CDR2 FQNEAQ (reference sequence). The ends were cut back, 3 bases at V and 1 base at J, with 9 bases in the middle. The CDR3 is 14 residues long. This chain's CDR3 is CASSFALGNTEAFF. CDR3 in DNA: TGTGCCAGCAGCTTTGCTTTGGGGAACACTGAAGCTTTCTTT.

The chain is built from TRBV27 and TRBJ2-5; D is unresolved. Germline lookup yields CDR1 MNHEY and CDR2 SMNVEV (reference sequence). V lost 2 bases to trimming and J lost 5 bases, with 12 bases between them. The CDR3 totals 14 residues. Here the CDR3 DNA reads TGTGCCAGCAGTTTAGGTTATCGTGGGGAGACCCAGTACTTC. Its protein is CASSLGYRGETQYF.

The chain couples TRBV29-1 to TRBJ2-7, with D possibly TRBD1 on 5 matching bases. The germline CDR1 and CDR2 sequences are SQVTM and ANQGSEA. This CDR3 region has 12 residues. The germline V and J ends were trimmed by 5 bases and 3 bases, with 11 bases remaining between them. The CDR3, as DNA: TGCAGCGTTCAGCCGCAGGGCTACGAGCAGTACTTC. Amino acid sequence: CSVQPQGYEQYF.

The V and J genes are TRBV5-1 and TRBJ2-5, with D unclear. Trimming shortened V by 4 bases and J by 5 bases, and 9 bases separated the two germline ends. This CDR3 comprises 12 residues. Germline V gene sequence: CDR1 SGHRS, CDR2 YFSETQ. DNA of the CDR3: TGCGCCAGCAGCCCCTCTATGGAGACCCAGTACTTC. Amino acid sequence: CASSPSMETQYF.

The chain uses TRBV6-6 and TRBJ2-3, with 7 bases aligning to TRBD1. Trimming cost V 6 bases and J 6 bases; bases outside gene matches: 3. Germline values: CDR1 MNHNY, CDR2 SVGAGI (reference sequence). The CDR3 extends over 12 amino acids. CDR3 in amino acids: CASRGGKDTQYF. The CDR3 bases are TGTGCCAGCAGAGGGGGCAAGGATACGCAGTATTTT.

The rearrangement joins TRBV6-5 to TRBJ2-1, with D perhaps matching TRBD1 (5 bases). The germline V and J ends were trimmed by 5 bases and 12 bases, with 14 bases remaining between them. Germline values: CDR1 MNHEY, CDR2 SVGAGI. This CDR3 comprises 12 residues. The CDR3 DNA sequence: TGTGCCAGCAGTCCGGCCAAGGGGTTGCAGTTCTTC. Amino acid sequence: CASSPAKGLQFF.

This sequence joins TRBV27 and TRBJ2-5; D is unresolved. With 3 bases removed from V and 1 base from J, the gap between germline ends came to 12 bases. Germline lookup yields CDR1 MNHEY and CDR2 SMNVEV (reference sequence). The CDR3 is 15 amino acids. In DNA, the CDR3 is TGTGCCAGCAGTTTCAGTTGGCAGGTCCAAGAGACCCAGTACTTC. Amino acids: CASSFSWQVQETQYF.